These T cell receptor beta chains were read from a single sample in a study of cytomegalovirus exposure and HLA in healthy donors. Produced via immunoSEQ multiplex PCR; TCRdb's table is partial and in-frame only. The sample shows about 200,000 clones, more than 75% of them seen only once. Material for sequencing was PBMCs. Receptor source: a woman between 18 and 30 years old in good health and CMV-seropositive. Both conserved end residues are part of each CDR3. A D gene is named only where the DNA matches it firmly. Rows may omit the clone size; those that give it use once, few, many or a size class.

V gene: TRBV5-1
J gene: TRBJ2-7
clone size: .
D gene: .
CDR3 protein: CASSVGLEATGSYEQYF
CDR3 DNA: TGCGCCAGCAGCGTAGGTCTGGAGGCGACTGGGTCCTACGAGCAGTACTTC

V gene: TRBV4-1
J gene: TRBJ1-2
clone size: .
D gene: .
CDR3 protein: CASSQLLVGANYGYTF
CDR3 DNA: TGCGCCAGCAGCCAACTCCTCGTGGGGGCGAACTATGGCTACACCTTC

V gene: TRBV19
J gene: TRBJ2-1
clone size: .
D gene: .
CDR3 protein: CASSIVESYNEQFF
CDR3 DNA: TGTGCCAGTAGTATAGTAGAGAGCTACAATGAGCAGTTCTTC

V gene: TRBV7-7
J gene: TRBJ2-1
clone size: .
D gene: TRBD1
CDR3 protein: CASRQTSRDRGGNEQFF
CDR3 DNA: TGTGCCAGCAGACAGACCTCCCGGGACAGGGGAGGCAATGAGCAGTTCTTC

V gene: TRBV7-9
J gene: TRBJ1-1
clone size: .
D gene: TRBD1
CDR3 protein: CASSLRVGTGPTEAFF
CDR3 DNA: TGTGCCAGCAGCTTAAGAGTTGGGACAGGGCCAACTGAAGCTTTCTTT

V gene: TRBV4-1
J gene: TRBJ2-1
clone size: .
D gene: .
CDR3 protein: CASSQVLSRAGNEQFF
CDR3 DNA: TGCGCCAGCAGCCAAGTTCTTTCAAGGGCGGGCAATGAGCAGTTCTTC

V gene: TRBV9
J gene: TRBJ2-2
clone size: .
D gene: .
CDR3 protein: CASSVEEGGHTGELFF
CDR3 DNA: TGTGCCAGCAGCGTAGAGGAGGGAGGCCACACCGGGGAGCTGTTTTTT

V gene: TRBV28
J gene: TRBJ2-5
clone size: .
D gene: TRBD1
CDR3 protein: CASSSWTGEETQYF
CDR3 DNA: TGTGCCAGCAGTTCATGGACAGGGGAAGAGACCCAGTACTTC

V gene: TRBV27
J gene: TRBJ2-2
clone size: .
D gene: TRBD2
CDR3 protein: CASSLYPSGSPGELFF
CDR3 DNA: TGTGCCAGCAGTTTATATCCTAGCGGGAGTCCCGGGGAGCTGTTTTTT

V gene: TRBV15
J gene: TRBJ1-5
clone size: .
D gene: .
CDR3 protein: CATSRGDLDRSNQPQHF
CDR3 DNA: TGTGCCACCAGCAGAGGGGACCTAGACAGGAGCAATCAGCCCCAGCATTTT

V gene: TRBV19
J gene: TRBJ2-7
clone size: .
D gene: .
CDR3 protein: CASRPSSMMTYEQYF
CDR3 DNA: TGTGCCAGTAGGCCATCGAGCATGATGACCTACGAGCAGTACTTC

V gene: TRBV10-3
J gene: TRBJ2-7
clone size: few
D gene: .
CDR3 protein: CAISGQAYYEQYF
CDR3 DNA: TGTGCCATCAGTGGGCAGGCCTACTACGAGCAGTACTTC

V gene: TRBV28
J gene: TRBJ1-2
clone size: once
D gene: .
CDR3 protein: CASRPGTSNYGYTF
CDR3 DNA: TGTGCCAGCAGACCAGGAACTTCTAACTATGGCTACACCTTC

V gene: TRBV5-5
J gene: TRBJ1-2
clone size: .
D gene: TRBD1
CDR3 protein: CATGGDSDIF
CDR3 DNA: TGTGCCACGGGGGGGGACAGTGACATCTTC

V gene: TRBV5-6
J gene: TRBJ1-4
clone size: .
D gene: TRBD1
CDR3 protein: CASSPLGQGAKTNEKLFF
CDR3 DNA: TGTGCCAGCAGCCCTCTCGGGCAGGGGGCCAAGACTAATGAAAAACTGTTTTTT

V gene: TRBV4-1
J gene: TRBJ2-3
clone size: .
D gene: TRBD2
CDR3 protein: CASSQGLLAGSTDTQYF
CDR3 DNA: TGCGCCAGCAGCCAGGGACTACTAGCGGGAAGCACAGATACGCAGTATTTT

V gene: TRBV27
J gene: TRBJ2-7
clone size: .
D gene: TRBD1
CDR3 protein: CASSLQTGLNEQYF
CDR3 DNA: TGTGCCAGCAGTTTACAGACAGGGTTGAACGAGCAGTACTTC

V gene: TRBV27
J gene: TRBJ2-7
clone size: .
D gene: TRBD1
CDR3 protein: CASSSGTGNYEQYF
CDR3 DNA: TGTGCCAGCAGTTCAGGGACAGGGAACTACGAGCAGTACTTC

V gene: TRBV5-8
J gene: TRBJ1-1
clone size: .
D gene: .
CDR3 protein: CASSLDTYTEAFF
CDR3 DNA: TGTGCCAGCAGCTTGGACACCTACACTGAAGCTTTCTTT

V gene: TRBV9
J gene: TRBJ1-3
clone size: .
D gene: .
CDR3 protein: CASSVSGAGNTIYF
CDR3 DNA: TGTGCCAGCAGCGTGTCAGGGGCTGGAAACACCATATATTTT

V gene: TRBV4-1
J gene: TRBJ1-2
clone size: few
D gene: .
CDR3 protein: CASSQEGTPVSYTF
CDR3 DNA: TGCGCCAGCAGCCAAGAGGGGACTCCCGTTTCCTACACCTTC

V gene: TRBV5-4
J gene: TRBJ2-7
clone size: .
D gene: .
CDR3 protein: CASSQGLPYEQYF
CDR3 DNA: TGTGCCAGCAGCCAGGGACTGCCGTACGAGCAGTACTTC

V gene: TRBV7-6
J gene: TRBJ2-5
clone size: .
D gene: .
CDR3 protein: CASSLRGGGYQETQYF
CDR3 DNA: TGTGCCAGCAGCTTACGGGGAGGGGGGTACCAAGAGACCCAGTACTTC

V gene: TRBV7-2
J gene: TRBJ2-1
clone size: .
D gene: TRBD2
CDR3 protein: CASTQGGLAGSGYNEQFF
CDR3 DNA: TGTGCCAGCACCCAGGGGGGACTAGCGGGATCGGGATACAATGAGCAGTTCTTC

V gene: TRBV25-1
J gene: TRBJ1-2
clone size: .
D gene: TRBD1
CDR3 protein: CASSEFRQGAGYGYTF
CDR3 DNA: TGTGCCAGCAGTGAATTTAGGCAGGGGGCAGGCTATGGCTACACCTTC

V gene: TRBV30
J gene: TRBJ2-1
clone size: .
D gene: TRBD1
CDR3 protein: CAWMRDRGANEQFF
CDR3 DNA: TGTGCCTGGATGCGGGACAGGGGGGCGAATGAGCAGTTCTTC

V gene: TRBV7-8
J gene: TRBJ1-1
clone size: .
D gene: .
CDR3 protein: CASSLGGFNTEAFF
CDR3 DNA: TGTGCCAGCAGCTTAGGAGGGTTTAACACTGAAGCTTTCTTT

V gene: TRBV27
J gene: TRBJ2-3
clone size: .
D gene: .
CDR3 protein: CASSIWEGTDTQYF
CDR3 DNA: TGTGCCAGCAGTATCTGGGAGGGCACAGATACGCAGTATTTT

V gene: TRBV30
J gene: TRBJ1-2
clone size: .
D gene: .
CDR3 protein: CAWSPLNPGLHPGGYGYTF
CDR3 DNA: TGTGCCTGGAGTCCTCTGAATCCGGGACTCCACCCCGGAGGGTATGGCTACACCTTC

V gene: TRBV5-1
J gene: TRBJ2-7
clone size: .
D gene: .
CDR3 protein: CASSLRGISYEQYF
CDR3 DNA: TGCGCCAGCAGCTTGAGGGGGATCTCCTACGAGCAGTACTTC

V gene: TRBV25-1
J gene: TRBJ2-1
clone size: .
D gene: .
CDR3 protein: CASSVRELYNEQFF
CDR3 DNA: TGTGCCAGCAGTGTGCGGGAACTATACAATGAGCAGTTCTTC

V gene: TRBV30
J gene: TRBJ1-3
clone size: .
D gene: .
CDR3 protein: CAWSSKSTSGNTIYF
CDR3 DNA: TGTGCCTGGAGTTCTAAGAGTACCTCTGGAAACACCATATATTTT

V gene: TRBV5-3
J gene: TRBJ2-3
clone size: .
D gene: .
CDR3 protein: CARGGQGADTQYF
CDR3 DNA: TGTGCCCGGGGGGGACAGGGCGCAGATACGCAGTATTTT

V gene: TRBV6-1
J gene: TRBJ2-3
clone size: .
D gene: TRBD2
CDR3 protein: CASTLGGRETDTQYF
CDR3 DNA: TGTGCCAGCACCCTCGGGGGGAGGGAAACAGATACGCAGTATTTT

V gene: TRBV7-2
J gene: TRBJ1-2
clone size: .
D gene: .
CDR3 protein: CASSPNPGGSYGYTF
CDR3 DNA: TGTGCCAGCAGCCCCAATCCCGGGGGGAGCTATGGCTACACCTTC

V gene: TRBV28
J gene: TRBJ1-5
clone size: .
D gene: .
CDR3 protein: CASSFPRQVAWAQHF
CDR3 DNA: TGTGCCAGCAGTTTCCCCAGACAGGTTGCTTGGGCCCAGCATTTT

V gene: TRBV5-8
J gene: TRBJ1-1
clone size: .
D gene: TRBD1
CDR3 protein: CASSLLGQGLNTEAFF
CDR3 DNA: TGTGCCAGCAGCTTGCTGGGACAGGGGTTGAACACTGAAGCTTTCTTT

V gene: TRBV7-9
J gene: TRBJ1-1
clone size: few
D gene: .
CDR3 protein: CASRTSGRTEAFF
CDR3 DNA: TGTGCCAGCCGAACTTCAGGGAGGACTGAAGCTTTCTTT

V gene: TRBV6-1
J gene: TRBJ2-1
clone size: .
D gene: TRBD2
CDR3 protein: CASSERGGLAGGTSYNEQFF
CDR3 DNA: TGTGCCAGCAGTGAAAGGGGGGGACTAGCGGGAGGTACCTCCTACAATGAGCAGTTCTTC

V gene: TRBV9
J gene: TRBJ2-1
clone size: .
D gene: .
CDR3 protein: CASSVPPAAVYNEQFF
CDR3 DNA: TGTGCCAGCAGCGTACCCCCAGCGGCTGTCTACAATGAGCAGTTCTTC

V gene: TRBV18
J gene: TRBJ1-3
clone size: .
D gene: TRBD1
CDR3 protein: CASSPHQGVISGNTIYF
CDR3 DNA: TGTGCCAGCTCACCACACCAGGGGGTGATCTCTGGAAACACCATATATTTT

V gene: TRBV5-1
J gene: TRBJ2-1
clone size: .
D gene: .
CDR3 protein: CASSLVVGSRYEQFF
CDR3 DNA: TGCGCCAGCAGCTTGGTTGTGGGGAGTAGGTATGAGCAGTTCTTC

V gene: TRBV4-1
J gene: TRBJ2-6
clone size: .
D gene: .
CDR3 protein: CASSQGHSGANVLTF
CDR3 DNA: TGCGCCAGCAGCCAGGGACACTCTGGGGCCAACGTCCTGACTTTC

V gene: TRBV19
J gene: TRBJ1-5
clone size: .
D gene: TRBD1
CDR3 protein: CASSPGGRQPQHF
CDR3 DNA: TGTGCCAGTAGTCCAGGGGGTCGGCAGCCCCAGCATTTT

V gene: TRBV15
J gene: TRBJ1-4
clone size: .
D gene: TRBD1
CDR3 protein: CATSSPGQGVEKLFF
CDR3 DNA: TGTGCCACCAGCAGTCCGGGACAGGGGGTTGAAAAACTGTTTTTT

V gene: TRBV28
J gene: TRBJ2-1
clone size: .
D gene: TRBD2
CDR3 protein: CASSPRFGTSGRYEQFF
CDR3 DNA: TGTGCCAGCAGCCCCAGGTTCGGGACTAGCGGGAGATATGAGCAGTTCTTC

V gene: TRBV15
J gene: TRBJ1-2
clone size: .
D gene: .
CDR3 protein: CATSSPTQGRGHYGYTF
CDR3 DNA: TGTGCCACCAGCAGCCCCACCCAAGGCAGGGGACACTATGGCTACACCTTC

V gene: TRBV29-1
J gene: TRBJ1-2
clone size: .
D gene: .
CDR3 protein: CSVVFPGENYGYTF
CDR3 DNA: TGCAGCGTTGTTTTCCCAGGGGAGAACTATGGCTACACCTTC

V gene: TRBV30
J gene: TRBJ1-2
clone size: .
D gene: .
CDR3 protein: CAWTGDRQYYGYTF
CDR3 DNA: TGTGCCTGGACCGGAGACAGGCAGTACTATGGCTACACCTTC

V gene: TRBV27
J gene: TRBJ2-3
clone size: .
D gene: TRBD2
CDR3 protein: CASSPQGGTQYF
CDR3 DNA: TGTGCCAGCAGTCCCCAGGGAGGGACGCAGTATTTT

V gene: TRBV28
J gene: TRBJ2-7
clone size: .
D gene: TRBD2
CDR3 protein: CASSLYGSGTNEQYF
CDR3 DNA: TGTGCCAGCAGTTTATATGGGAGCGGGACCAACGAGCAGTACTTC

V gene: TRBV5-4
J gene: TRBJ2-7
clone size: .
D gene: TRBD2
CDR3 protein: CASSSELAGHTYEQYF
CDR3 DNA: TGTGCCAGCAGCTCGGAACTAGCGGGACACACCTACGAGCAGTACTTC